This T cell receptor (beta chain) is drawn from a study of T cell responses to AZD1222 COVID-19 vaccine. Study-wide findings and caveats: The number of AZD1222 recipients seropositive at baseline was only 6 or 7. Females made up more of the donors, who were largely white British, and clonal diversity may have come out too low. Nearly half of spike-specific TCRs reportedly go after variant regions that carry no mutations.

A note on this clone: Its antigen remains unidentified.

The V gene's germline CDR1 is SGHAT and CDR2 FQNNGV. V was trimmed by 4 bases and J by 8 bases, leaving 9 bases between them. This CDR3 spans 13 amino acids. The repertoire was sequenced with immunoSEQ multiplex PCR; TCRdb's copy has only in-frame clones and lacks some. Of 100,000 to 150,000 clones listed, around 90% are singletons. The sequence came from an adult in good health. The chain is built from TRBV11-2 and TRBJ1-6, with D uncertain. The sequencing used peripheral blood, collected on day 0 of AZD1222 vaccination. The CDR3 DNA reads as TGTGCCAGCAGCTCCCTTTTGGATTCACCCCTCCACTTT. Protein sequence: CASSSLLDSPLHF.